The clone carrying this T cell receptor (beta chain) was recorded a few times. The antigen is undetermined. Following extraction, RNA underwent reverse transcription to cDNA, which served as the sequencing template. TCRdb's table, derived via immunoSEQ multiplex PCR, lists solely in-frame clones and lacks some. The sample holds more than 100,000 clones, less than 70% seen once. These data come from a study of CD8+ T cells in alopecia areata. The CDR3 spans 16 residues. From germline, CDR1 is LGHNA and CDR2 YSLEER. V was pared by 0 bases and J by 0 bases, with 12 bases between. Study-wide results and caveats: Clonality was higher in lesional than normal scalp, especially in alopecia totalis/universalis.

This sequence was found in a human donor in good health. The chain couples TRBV4-3 to TRBJ2-7, with D uncertain. Sequenced sample: CD4+ T cells sorted from blood. The CDR3 protein is CASSQDFSGDSYEQYF. The CDR3 region has the DNA TGCGCCAGCAGCCAAGATTTTAGTGGGGACTCCTACGAGCAGTACTTC.